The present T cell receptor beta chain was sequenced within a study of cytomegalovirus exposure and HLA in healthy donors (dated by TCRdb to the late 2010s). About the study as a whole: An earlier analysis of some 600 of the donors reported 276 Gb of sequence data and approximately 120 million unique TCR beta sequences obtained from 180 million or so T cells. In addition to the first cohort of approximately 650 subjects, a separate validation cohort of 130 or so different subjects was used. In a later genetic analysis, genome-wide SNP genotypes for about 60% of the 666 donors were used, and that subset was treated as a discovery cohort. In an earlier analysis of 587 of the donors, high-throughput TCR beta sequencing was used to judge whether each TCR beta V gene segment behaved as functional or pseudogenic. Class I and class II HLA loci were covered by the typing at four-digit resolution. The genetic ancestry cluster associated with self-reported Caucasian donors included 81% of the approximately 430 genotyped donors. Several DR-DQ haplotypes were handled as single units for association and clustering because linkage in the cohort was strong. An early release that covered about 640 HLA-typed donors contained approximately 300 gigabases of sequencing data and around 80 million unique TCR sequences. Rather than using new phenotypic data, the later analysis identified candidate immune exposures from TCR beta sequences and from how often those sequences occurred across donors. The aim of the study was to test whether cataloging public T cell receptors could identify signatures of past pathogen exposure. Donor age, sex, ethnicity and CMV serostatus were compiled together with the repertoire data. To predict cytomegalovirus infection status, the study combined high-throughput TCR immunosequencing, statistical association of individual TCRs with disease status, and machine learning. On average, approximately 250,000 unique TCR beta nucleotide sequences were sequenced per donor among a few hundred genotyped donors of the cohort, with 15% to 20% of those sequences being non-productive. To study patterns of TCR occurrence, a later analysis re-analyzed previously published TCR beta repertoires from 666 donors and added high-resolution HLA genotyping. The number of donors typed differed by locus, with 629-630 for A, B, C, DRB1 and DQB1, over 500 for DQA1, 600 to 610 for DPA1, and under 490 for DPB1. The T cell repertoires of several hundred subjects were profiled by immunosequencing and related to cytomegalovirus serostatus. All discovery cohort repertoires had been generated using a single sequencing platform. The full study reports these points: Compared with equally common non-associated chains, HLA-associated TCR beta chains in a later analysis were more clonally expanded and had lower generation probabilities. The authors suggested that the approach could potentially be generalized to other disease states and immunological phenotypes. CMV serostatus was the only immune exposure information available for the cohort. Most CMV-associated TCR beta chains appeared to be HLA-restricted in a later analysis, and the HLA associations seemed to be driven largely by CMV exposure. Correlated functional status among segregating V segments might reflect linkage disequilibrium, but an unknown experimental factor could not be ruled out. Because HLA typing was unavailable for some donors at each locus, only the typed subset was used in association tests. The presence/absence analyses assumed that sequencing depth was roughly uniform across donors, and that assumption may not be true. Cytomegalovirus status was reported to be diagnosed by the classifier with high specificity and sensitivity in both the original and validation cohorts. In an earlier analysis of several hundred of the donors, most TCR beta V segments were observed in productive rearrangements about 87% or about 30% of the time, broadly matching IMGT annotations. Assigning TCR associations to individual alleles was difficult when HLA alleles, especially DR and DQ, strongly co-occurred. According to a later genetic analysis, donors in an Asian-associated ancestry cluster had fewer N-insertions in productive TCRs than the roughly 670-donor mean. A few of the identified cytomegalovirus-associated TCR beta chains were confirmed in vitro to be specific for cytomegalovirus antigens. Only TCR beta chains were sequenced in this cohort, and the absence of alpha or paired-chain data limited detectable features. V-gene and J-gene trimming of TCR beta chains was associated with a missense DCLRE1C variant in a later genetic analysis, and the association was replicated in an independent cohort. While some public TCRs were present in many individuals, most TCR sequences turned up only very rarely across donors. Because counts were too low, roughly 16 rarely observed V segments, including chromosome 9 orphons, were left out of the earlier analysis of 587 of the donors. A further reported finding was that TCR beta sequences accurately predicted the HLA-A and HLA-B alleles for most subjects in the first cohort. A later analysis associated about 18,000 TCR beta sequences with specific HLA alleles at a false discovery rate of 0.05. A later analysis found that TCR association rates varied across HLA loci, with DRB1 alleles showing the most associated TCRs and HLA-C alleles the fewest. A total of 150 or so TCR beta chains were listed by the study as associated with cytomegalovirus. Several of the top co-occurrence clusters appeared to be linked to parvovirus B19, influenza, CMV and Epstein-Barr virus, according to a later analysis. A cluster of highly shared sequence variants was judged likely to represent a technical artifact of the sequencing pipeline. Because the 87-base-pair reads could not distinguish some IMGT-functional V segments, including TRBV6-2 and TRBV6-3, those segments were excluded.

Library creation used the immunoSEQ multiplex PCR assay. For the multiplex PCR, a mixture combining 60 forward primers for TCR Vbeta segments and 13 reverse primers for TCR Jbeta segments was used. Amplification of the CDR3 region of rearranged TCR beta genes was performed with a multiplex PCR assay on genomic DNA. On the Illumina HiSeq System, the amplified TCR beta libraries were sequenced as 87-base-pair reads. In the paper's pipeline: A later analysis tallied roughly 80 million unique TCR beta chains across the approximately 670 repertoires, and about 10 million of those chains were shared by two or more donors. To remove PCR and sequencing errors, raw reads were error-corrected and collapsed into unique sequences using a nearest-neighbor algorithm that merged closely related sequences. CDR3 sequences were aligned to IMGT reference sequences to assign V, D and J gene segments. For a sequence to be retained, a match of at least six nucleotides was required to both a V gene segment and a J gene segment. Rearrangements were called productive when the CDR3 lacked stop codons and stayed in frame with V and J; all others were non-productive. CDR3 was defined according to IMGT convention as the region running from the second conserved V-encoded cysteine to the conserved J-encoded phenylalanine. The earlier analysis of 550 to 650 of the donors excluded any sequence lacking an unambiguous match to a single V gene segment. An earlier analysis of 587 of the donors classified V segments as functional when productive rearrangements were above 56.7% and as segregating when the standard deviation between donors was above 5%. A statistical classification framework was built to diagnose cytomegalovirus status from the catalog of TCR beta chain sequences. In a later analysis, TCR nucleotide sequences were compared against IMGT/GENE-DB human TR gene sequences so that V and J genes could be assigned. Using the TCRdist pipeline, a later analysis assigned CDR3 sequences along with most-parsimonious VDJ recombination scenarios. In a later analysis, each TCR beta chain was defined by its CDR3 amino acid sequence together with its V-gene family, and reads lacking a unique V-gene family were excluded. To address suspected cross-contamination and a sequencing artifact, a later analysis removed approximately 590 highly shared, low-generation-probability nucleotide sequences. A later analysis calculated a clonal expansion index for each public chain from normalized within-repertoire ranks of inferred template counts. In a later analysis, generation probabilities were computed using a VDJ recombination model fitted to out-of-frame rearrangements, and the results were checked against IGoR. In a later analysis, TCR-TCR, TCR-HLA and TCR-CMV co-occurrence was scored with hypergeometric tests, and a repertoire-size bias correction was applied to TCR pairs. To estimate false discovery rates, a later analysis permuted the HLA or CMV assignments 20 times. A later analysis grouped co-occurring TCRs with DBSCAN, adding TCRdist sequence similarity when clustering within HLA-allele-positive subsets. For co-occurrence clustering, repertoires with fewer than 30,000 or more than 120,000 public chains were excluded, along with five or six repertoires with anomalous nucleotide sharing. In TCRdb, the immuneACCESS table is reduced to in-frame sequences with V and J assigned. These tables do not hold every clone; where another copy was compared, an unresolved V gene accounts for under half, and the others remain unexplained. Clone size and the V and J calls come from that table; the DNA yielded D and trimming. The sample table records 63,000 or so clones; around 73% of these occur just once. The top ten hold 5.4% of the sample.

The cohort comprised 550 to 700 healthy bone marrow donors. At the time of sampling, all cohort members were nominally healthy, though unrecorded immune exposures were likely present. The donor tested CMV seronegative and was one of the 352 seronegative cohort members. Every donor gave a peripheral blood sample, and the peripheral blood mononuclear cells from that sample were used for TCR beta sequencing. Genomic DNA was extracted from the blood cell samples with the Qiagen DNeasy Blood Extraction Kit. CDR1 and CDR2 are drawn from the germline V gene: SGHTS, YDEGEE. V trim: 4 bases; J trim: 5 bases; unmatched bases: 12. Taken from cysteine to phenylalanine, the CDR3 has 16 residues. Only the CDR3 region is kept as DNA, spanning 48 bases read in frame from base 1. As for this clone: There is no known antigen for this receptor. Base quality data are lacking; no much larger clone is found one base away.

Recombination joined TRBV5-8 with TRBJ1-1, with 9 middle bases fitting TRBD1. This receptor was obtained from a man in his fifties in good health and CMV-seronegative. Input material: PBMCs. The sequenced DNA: TGTGCCAGCAGCCCCGGGACAGGGAGTTTCAGAACTGAAGCTTTCTTT. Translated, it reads CASSPGTGSFRTEAFF.